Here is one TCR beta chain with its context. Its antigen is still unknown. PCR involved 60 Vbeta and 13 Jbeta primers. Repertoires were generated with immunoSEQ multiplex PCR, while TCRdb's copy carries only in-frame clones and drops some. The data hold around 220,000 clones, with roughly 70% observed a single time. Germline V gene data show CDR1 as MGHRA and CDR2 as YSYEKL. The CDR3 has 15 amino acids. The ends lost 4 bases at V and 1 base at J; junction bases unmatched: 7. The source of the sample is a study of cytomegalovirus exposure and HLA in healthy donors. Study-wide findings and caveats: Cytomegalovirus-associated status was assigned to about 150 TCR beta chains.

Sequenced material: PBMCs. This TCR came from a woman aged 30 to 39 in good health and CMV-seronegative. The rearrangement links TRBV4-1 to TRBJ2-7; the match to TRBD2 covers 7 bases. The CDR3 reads CASSRSGGSSYEQYF. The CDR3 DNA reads TGCGCCAGCAGCCGAAGTGGCGGGAGTTCCTACGAGCAGTACTTC.